This T cell receptor beta chain was documented in a study of tumor-infiltrating lymphocytes in oesophageal squamous cell carcinoma. Using its own MiXCR run on the PCR reads, TCRdb lists one record per CDR3 protein. The profile covers over 10,000 distinct CDR3 sequences, with about half appearing a single time and around 14% taken by the ten largest. The receptor was isolated from a male donor with esophageal squamous cell carcinoma. Sequencing was carried out using normal esophageal tissue next to the tumor.

This chain's CDR3 is CASSIIQQTGELFF. The CDR3 bases are TGTGCCAGTAGTATAATCCAACAAACCGGGGAGCTGTTTTTT. V and J are TRBV19 and TRBJ2-2; D gene uncertain. The CDR3 is 14 residues long. The germline V and J ends were trimmed by 2 bases and 5 bases, with 9 bases remaining between them. Germline CDR1 and CDR2: LNHDA and SQIVND (reference sequence).